These T cell receptor beta chains were read from a single sample in a study of a mutant IDH1 vaccine in newly diagnosed glioma. Profiled with immunoSEQ multiplex PCR; TCRdb holds only in-frame clones, not every one. The data hold about 33,000 clones, with roughly 80% observed a single time. Their antigens remain unidentified. Sequences were derived from PBMCs, sampled from a glioma patient whose treatment included an IDH1 peptide vaccine. The receptors derive from a woman under 30 with glioma. Both conserved end residues are part of each CDR3. The D gene is left open where the match is weak. Clone size is shown for a subset of rows, as once, few, many or a class of expanded clone.

D	V	J	size	DNA	CDR3
TRBD2	TRBV10-3	TRBJ2-3	NA	TGTGCCATCAAACGGCTAGCGGGTAGCACAGATACGCAGTATTTT	CAIKRLAGSTDTQYF
TRBD2	TRBV7-2	TRBJ2-1	NA	TGTGCCAGCAGTCCTAGCGGGGGATCGTCCTACAATGAGCAGTTCTTC	CASSPSGGSSYNEQFF
TRBD2	TRBV7-3	TRBJ2-3	NA	TGTGCCAGCAGCACCGGACTAGCGGGAGGGGGTTTAACAGATACGCAGTATTTT	CASSTGLAGGGLTDTQYF
NA	TRBV7-9	TRBJ2-6	few	TGTGCCAGCAGCTTGGGGCTTGGGGCCAACGTCCTGACTTTC	CASSLGLGANVLTF
TRBD2	TRBV11-2	TRBJ2-3	NA	TGTGCCAGCAGCGGGACTAGCGGGAGCACAGATACGCAGTATTTT	CASSGTSGSTDTQYF
NA	TRBV7-9	TRBJ2-2	NA	TGTGCCAGCAGCTTAGGGACGGGGAACACCGGGGAGCTGTTTTTT	CASSLGTGNTGELFF
NA	TRBV2	TRBJ1-3	once	TGTGCCAGCGTGCGGGGTTACTCTGGAAACACCATATATTTT	CASVRGYSGNTIYF
TRBD1	TRBV5-6	TRBJ1-1	NA	TGTGCCAGCAACTACCAGACAGGGGGGTTTGAAGCTTTCTTT	CASNYQTGGFEAFF
NA	TRBV19	TRBJ1-4	once	TGTGCCAGTAGTATTCTGGGACCAAATGAAAAACTGTTTTTT	CASSILGPNEKLFF
NA	TRBV5-1	TRBJ1-5	NA	TGCGCCAGCAGCTTGGATAGCAATCAGCCCCGGCATTTT	CASSLDSNQPRHF
TRBD2	TRBV7-9	TRBJ2-5	NA	TGTGCCAGCAGCTCCGGAGCGGGGGGGCCGGAGACCCAGTACTTC	CASSSGAGGPETQYF
TRBD2	TRBV29-1	TRBJ2-1	NA	TGCAGCGGGCGGGCTAGCGGGAGTAGTGAGCAGTTCTTC	CSGRASGSSEQFF
NA	TRBV30	TRBJ2-1	NA	TGTGCCTGGAGTGTTCCGGGGACCCCCTACAATGAGCAGTTCTTC	CAWSVPGTPYNEQFF